Listed below are T cell receptor beta chains from one sample, sequenced in a study of graft-versus-host responses after intestinal transplantation. Some clones are missing from TCRdb's copy, which holds only in-frame ones; the method was immunoSEQ multiplex PCR. The data hold roughly 90,000 clones, with around 90% observed a single time. The antigens for these receptors are not known. The sample in question was unstimulated CD4+ T cells sorted from spleen or lymph node cells, obtained before transplant. Every receptor here comes from a human donor who was the organ donor for an intestinal transplant. Each CDR3 is given with its conserved first and last residue. The order of the fields is CDR3 protein, CDR3 DNA, D gene, J gene, clone size, V gene. The D gene is left open where the match is weak. Size is omitted from some rows. Given values are once, few, many or a class for expanded clones.

CDR3aa: CAISESGDYGYEQYF
CDR3nt: TGTGCCATCAGTGAGTCGGGGGACTACGGTTATGAGCAGTACTTC
d_gene: TRBD2
j_gene: TRBJ2-7
abundance: .
v_gene: TRBV10-3

CDR3aa: CASSDLAYEQYF
CDR3nt: TGTGCCAGCAGTGACCTCGCCTACGAGCAGTACTTC
d_gene: .
j_gene: TRBJ2-7
abundance: .
v_gene: TRBV2

CDR3aa: CSVEGQTNTEAFF
CDR3nt: TGCAGCGTTGAGGGACAGACGAACACTGAAGCTTTCTTT
d_gene: TRBD1
j_gene: TRBJ1-1
abundance: .
v_gene: TRBV29-1

CDR3aa: CASSAQVTDTQYF
CDR3nt: TGCGCCAGCAGCGCCCAGGTCACAGATACGCAGTATTTT
d_gene: .
j_gene: TRBJ2-3
abundance: .
v_gene: TRBV5-1

CDR3aa: CASSLFSGTPGGYEQFF
CDR3nt: TGCGCCAGCAGCTTATTTTCAGGGACACCGGGTGGGTATGAGCAGTTCTTC
d_gene: .
j_gene: TRBJ2-1
abundance: .
v_gene: TRBV5-1

CDR3aa: CASSLTGGDEQYF
CDR3nt: TGTGCCAGCAGTTTGACAGGGGGAGACGAGCAGTACTTC
d_gene: TRBD1
j_gene: TRBJ2-7
abundance: .
v_gene: TRBV28

CDR3aa: CASSYSGTANYGYTF
CDR3nt: TGTGCCAGCAGTTATAGTGGGACAGCAAACTATGGCTACACCTTC
d_gene: TRBD1
j_gene: TRBJ1-2
abundance: .
v_gene: TRBV6-5

CDR3aa: CSVEDIGQGVYGYTF
CDR3nt: TGCAGCGTTGAAGATATAGGCCAGGGGGTGTATGGCTACACCTTC
d_gene: TRBD1
j_gene: TRBJ1-2
abundance: .
v_gene: TRBV29-1

CDR3aa: CASSTRGFGVVQYF
CDR3nt: TGCGCCAGCAGCACCAGGGGGTTCGGGGTAGTGCAGTACTTC
d_gene: TRBD1
j_gene: TRBJ2-7
abundance: .
v_gene: TRBV5-1

CDR3aa: CASSSPSSSSGNTIYF
CDR3nt: TGTGCCAGCAGCTCTCCCTCTTCGAGCTCTGGAAACACCATATATTTT
d_gene: .
j_gene: TRBJ1-3
abundance: .
v_gene: TRBV7-2

CDR3aa: CASSQGNRVGNTIYF
CDR3nt: TGCGCCAGCAGCCAAGGGAACAGGGTGGGAAACACCATATATTTT
d_gene: .
j_gene: TRBJ1-3
abundance: .
v_gene: TRBV4-1

CDR3aa: CASSSGTRLGYEQYF
CDR3nt: TGTGCCAGCAGCTCTGGGACTCGGCTTGGGTACGAGCAGTACTTC
d_gene: .
j_gene: TRBJ2-7
abundance: .
v_gene: TRBV5-4

CDR3aa: CASFPSGTGVAYEQYF
CDR3nt: TGCGCCAGCTTCCCCTCAGGGACAGGGGTGGCCTACGAGCAGTACTTC
d_gene: TRBD1
j_gene: TRBJ2-7
abundance: few
v_gene: TRBV5-1

CDR3aa: CASRTGVRNQNTEAFF
CDR3nt: TGTGCCAGCCGAACGGGAGTAAGGAATCAGAACACTGAAGCTTTCTTT
d_gene: .
j_gene: TRBJ1-1
abundance: .
v_gene: TRBV6-6

CDR3aa: CASREGGSLVTQYF
CDR3nt: TGCGCCAGCAGAGAAGGCGGGAGTCTGGTGACCCAGTACTTC
d_gene: TRBD2
j_gene: TRBJ2-5
abundance: few
v_gene: TRBV5-1

CDR3aa: CASSAYRQGINSNQPQHF
CDR3nt: TGTGCCAGCAGTGCCTACCGACAGGGGATTAATAGCAATCAGCCCCAGCATTTT
d_gene: TRBD1
j_gene: TRBJ1-5
abundance: .
v_gene: TRBV6-1

CDR3aa: CASTEGGRRYGYTF
CDR3nt: TGTGCCAGCACCGAGGGGGGGAGGAGGTATGGCTACACCTTC
d_gene: .
j_gene: TRBJ1-2
abundance: .
v_gene: TRBV7-9

CDR3aa: CAWSAAPTGIFCF
CDR3nt: TGTGCCTGGAGTGCAGCCCCCACAGGGATCTTCTGCTTC
d_gene: .
j_gene: TRBJ2-7
abundance: .
v_gene: TRBV30

CDR3aa: CASSVGVRGKQFF
CDR3nt: TGTGCCAGCAGCGTAGGGGTACGGGGGAAGCAGTTCTTC
d_gene: .
j_gene: TRBJ2-1
abundance: .
v_gene: TRBV9

CDR3aa: CASMSGGSGNTIYF
CDR3nt: TGTGCCAGCATGTCAGGGGGTAGTGGAAACACCATATATTTT
d_gene: TRBD1
j_gene: TRBJ1-3
abundance: .
v_gene: TRBV28

CDR3aa: CASSFDRRPVDTQYF
CDR3nt: TGTGCCAGCAGCTTCGACAGGCGACCTGTCGATACGCAGTATTTT
d_gene: .
j_gene: TRBJ2-3
abundance: .
v_gene: TRBV11-2

CDR3aa: CASSATTSPTGELFF
CDR3nt: TGTGCCAGCAGCGCCACTACTAGCCCCACCGGGGAGCTGTTTTTT
d_gene: .
j_gene: TRBJ2-2
abundance: .
v_gene: TRBV9

CDR3aa: CASSLPDLTSGGSSYEQYF
CDR3nt: TGTGCCAGCAGTTTACCTGACCTGACTAGCGGGGGATCGTCCTACGAGCAGTACTTC
d_gene: TRBD2
j_gene: TRBJ2-7
abundance: .
v_gene: TRBV27

CDR3aa: CASSFLLSYTIYF
CDR3nt: TGTGCCAGCAGTTTCCTGTTGTCGTACACCATATATTTT
d_gene: .
j_gene: TRBJ1-3
abundance: .
v_gene: TRBV7-9

CDR3aa: CASSFYSGQMNTEAFF
CDR3nt: TGTGCCAGCAGTTTCTATTCCGGACAGATGAACACTGAAGCTTTCTTT
d_gene: .
j_gene: TRBJ1-1
abundance: .
v_gene: TRBV28

CDR3aa: CASSGTGINEQFF
CDR3nt: TGCGCCAGCAGCGGGACAGGGATCAATGAGCAGTTCTTC
d_gene: TRBD1
j_gene: TRBJ2-1
abundance: .
v_gene: TRBV10-1

CDR3aa: CASSGSTGNGYEQYF
CDR3nt: TGTGCCAGCAGTGGGTCCACAGGGAATGGGTACGAGCAGTACTTC
d_gene: .
j_gene: TRBJ2-7
abundance: .
v_gene: TRBV6-1

CDR3aa: CATATGTFREKLFF
CDR3nt: TGTGCCACTGCAACAGGAACCTTCCGGGAAAAACTGTTTTTT
d_gene: .
j_gene: TRBJ1-4
abundance: .
v_gene: TRBV19

CDR3aa: CASSPSGRIETQYF
CDR3nt: TGTGCCAGCAGCCCCTCCGGGAGAATAGAGACCCAGTACTTC
d_gene: .
j_gene: TRBJ2-5
abundance: .
v_gene: TRBV11-2

CDR3aa: CASSLLLPGARNTIYF
CDR3nt: TGTGCCAGCAGCTTGCTACTTCCGGGAGCCAGAAACACCATATATTTT
d_gene: .
j_gene: TRBJ1-3
abundance: .
v_gene: TRBV5-6

CDR3aa: CASSLVGGVAEQFF
CDR3nt: TGTGCCAGCAGCTTAGTGGGGGGAGTCGCTGAGCAGTTCTTC
d_gene: .
j_gene: TRBJ2-1
abundance: .
v_gene: TRBV7-8

CDR3aa: CASSPVPERETQYF
CDR3nt: TGTGCCAGCAGCCCAGTCCCCGAGCGGGAGACCCAGTACTTC
d_gene: .
j_gene: TRBJ2-5
abundance: .
v_gene: TRBV5-4

CDR3aa: CASSPRTGNEKLFF
CDR3nt: TGTGCCAGCTCACCCCGGACAGGGAATGAAAAACTGTTTTTT
d_gene: TRBD1
j_gene: TRBJ1-4
abundance: .
v_gene: TRBV18

CDR3aa: CSGTGSSSSGYTF
CDR3nt: TGCAGCGGGACAGGTTCCTCCTCTAGTGGCTACACCTTC
d_gene: TRBD1
j_gene: TRBJ1-2
abundance: .
v_gene: TRBV29-1

CDR3aa: CARAVHPRPATGNTIYF
CDR3nt: TGCGCCAGAGCAGTCCACCCGCGGCCAGCAACTGGAAACACCATATATTTT
d_gene: .
j_gene: TRBJ1-3
abundance: .
v_gene: TRBV23-1

CDR3aa: CANSFLSRDFSRGTDTQYF
CDR3nt: TGCGCCAACAGCTTCCTATCCCGGGACTTCTCGCGGGGGACAGATACGCAGTATTTT
d_gene: TRBD2
j_gene: TRBJ2-3
abundance: .
v_gene: TRBV5-1